Described below is a single TCR beta chain sequence and its context. Repertoires were generated with immunoSEQ multiplex PCR, while TCRdb's copy carries only in-frame clones and drops some. The sample consists of some 150,000 clones, around 82% of them appearing once. This entry belongs to a study of blood T cell repertoires in COVID-19. Study details: PBMCs, B-cell-depleted T cells, or T cells provided the cDNA or gDNA that made up the material.

The cohort comprised adults aged roughly 18 to 90 years residing in 20 to 25 US areas. Cohort assignment relied on participant-reported clinical history. Sequencing was done on a sample of PBMCs or T cells enriched from blood (not recorded which). The clonotype comes from a woman aged 45-65 years who had recovered from COVID-19.

The CDR3 DNA reads TGCGCCAGCAGCTTGGTGGTGGCCCTTACAGGGGTTTCACCCCTCCACTTT. As protein: CASSLVVALTGVSPLHF. This rearrangement joins TRBV5-1 to TRBJ1-6; 7 nucleotides match TRBD1. The V segment lost 0 bases and the J segment 9 bases; nucleotides outside the gene matches: 12. Germline CDR1 is SGHRS and CDR2 is YFSETQ. The CDR3 consists of 17 residues.